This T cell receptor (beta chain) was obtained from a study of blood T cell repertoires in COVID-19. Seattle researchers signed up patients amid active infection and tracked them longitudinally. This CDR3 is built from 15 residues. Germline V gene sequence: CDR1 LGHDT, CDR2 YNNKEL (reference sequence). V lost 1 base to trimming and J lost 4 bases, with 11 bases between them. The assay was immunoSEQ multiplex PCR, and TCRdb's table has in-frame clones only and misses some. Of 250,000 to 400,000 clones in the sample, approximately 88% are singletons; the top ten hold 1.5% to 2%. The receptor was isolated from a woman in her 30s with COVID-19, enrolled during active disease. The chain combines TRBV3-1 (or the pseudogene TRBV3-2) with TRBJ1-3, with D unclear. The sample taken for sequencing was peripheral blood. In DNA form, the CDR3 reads TGTGCCAGCAGCCAAGGACTATCGGGCGGAAACACCATATATTTT. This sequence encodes CASSQGLSGGNTIYF.